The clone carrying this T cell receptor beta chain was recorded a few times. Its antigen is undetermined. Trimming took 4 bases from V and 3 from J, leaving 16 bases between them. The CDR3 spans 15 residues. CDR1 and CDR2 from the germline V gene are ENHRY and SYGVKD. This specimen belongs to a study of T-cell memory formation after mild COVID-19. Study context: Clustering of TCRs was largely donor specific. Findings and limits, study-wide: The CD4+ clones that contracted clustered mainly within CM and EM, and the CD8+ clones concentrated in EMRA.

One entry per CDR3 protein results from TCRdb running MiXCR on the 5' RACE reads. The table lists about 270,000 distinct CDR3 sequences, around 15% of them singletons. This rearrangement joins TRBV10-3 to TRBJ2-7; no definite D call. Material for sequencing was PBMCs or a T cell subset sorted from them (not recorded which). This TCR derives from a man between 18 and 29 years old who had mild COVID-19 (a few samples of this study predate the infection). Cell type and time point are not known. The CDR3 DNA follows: TGTGCCATCAGTGCGACGACGGGTTATGGCTACGAGCAGTACTTC. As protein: CAISATTGYGYEQYF.